These 18 T cell receptor beta chains were all obtained from the same sample, sequenced in a study of blood T cell repertoires in COVID-19. Some clones are missing from TCRdb's copy, which holds only in-frame ones; the method was immunoSEQ multiplex PCR. The table has a few hundred thousand clones, roughly 88% seen once. Sequencing was done on a sample of peripheral blood. These receptor sequences come from a woman aged 25 to 39 with COVID-19, enrolled during active disease.

This sequence joins TRBV7-9 and TRBJ1-5; the match to TRBD1 covers 8 bases. V lost 6 bases, J lost 7 bases, and 8 bases stayed unmatched. The CDR3 runs to 14 residues. Germline CDR1 and CDR2: SEHNR and FQNEAQ (reference sequence). Here the CDR3 DNA reads TGTGCCAGCAGAGTGGGCAGGGGGCGACAGCCCCAGCATTTT. This codes for CASRVGRGRQPQHF. The variable domain in full, completed from reference TRBV7-9 and TRBJ1-5, reads DTGVSQNPRHKITKRGQNVTFRCDPISEHNRLYWYRQTLGQGPEFLTYFQNEAQLEKSRLLSDRFSAERPKGSFSTLEIQRTEQGDSAMYLCASRVGRGRQPQHFGDGTRLSIL.

The chain is built from TRBV10-3 and TRBJ1-5, with D tentatively TRBD1 (6 bases). The V end lost 4 bases, the J end lost 5 bases, and 12 bases lay between the germline ends. In germline, CDR1 is ENHRY, CDR2 SYGVKD. CDR3 length: 14 residues. CDR3 sequence reads: CAISGESGDQPQHF. In DNA, the CDR3 is TGTGCCATCAGTGGGGAATCAGGGGATCAGCCCCAGCATTTT.

CDR3 residues: CASSLGRGAWTEAFF. The CDR3 DNA reads TGTGCCAGCAGCTTGGGGCGGGGGGCTTGGACTGAAGCTTTCTTT. The chain has TRBV5-4 and TRBJ1-1; D is perhaps TRBD1 (6 bases). The CDR3 extends over 15 amino acids. Trimming pared 0 bases from V and 5 bases from J, leaving 14 bases between. From germline, CDR1 is SGHNT and CDR2 YYREEE (reference sequence). Together with reference TRBV5-4 and TRBJ1-1, the CDR3 gives the full variable domain: ETGVTQSPTHLIKTRGQQVTLRCSSQSGHNTVSWYQQALGQGPQFIFQYYREEENGRGNFPPRFSGLQFPNYSSELNVNALELDDSALYLCASSLGRGAWTEAFFGQGTRLTVV.

For the CDR3, the DNA is TGTGCCAGCCGAGGGACTGAAGCTTTCTTT. This gives the protein CASRGTEAFF. The gene calls are TRBV2 and TRBJ1-1, with D hard to call. The length of the CDR3 is 10 residues. CDR1 is SNHLY and CDR2 is FYNNEI in the germline V gene. V lost 8 bases to trimming and J lost 5 bases, with 6 bases between them. The whole variable domain, filled in from reference TRBV2 and TRBJ1-1, reads EPEVTQTPSHQVTQMGQEVILRCVPISNHLYFYWYRQILGQKVEFLVSFYNNEISEKSEIFDDQFSVERPDGSNFTLKIRSTKLEDSAMYFCASRGTEAFFGQGTRLTVV.

The V call is TRBV3-1 (or the pseudogene TRBV3-2), the J call TRBJ1-2; D might be TRBD1 (6 bases). With 0 bases removed from V and 8 bases from J, the gap between germline ends came to 13 bases. Germline lookup yields CDR1 LGHDT and CDR2 YNNKEL (reference sequence). CDR3 length: 14 amino acids. Here the CDR3 reads CASSQDSGVGGYTF. As DNA, the CDR3 is TGTGCCAGCAGCCAAGATTCAGGGGTGGGGGGCTACACCTTC.

This sequence joins TRBV6-1 and TRBJ1-3; the match to TRBD1 covers 8 bases. V was clipped by 2 bases and J by 3 bases; unmatched bases: 3. Germline CDR1 is MNHNS and CDR2 is SASEGT. The CDR3 has 15 residues. The CDR3, as DNA: TGTGCCAGCAGTGAACAGGGGGCAGGTGGAAACACCATATATTTT. This gives the protein CASSEQGAGGNTIYF.

This clone was seen only once. The CDR3 region is CASSLEGMGETQYF. The CDR3 region has the DNA TGCGCCAGCAGCTTGGAGGGGATGGGAGAGACCCAGTACTTC. The chain recombines TRBV5-1 with TRBJ2-5; TRBD1 is a possible D gene (5 bases). The germline V gene has CDR1 SGHRS and CDR2 YFSETQ. V lost 0 bases and J 4 bases, leaving 10 bases between the germline ends. The CDR3 is 14 amino acids. Supplemented by reference TRBV5-1 and TRBJ2-5, the full variable domain reads KAGVTQTPRYLIKTRGQQVTLSCSPISGHRSVSWYQQTPGQGLQFLFEYFSETQRNKGNFPGRFSGRQFSNSRSEMNVSTLELGDSALYLCASSLEGMGETQYFGPGTRLLVL.

The V call is TRBV7-6, the J call TRBJ2-6, with 8 bases lining up with TRBD2. V lost 1 base and J lost 1; bases outside the gene matches: 9. The CDR3 spans 19 residues. CDR1 is SGHVS, CDR2 FNYEAQ, per germline. Written as DNA, the CDR3 is TGTGCCAGCAGCTTAGTCAATCGCGGGGGGCGGTCTGGGGCCAACGTCCTGACTTTC. Translation gives CASSLVNRGGRSGANVLTF.

This clone was counted a few times. The rearrangement links TRBV2 to TRBJ2-6, with 9 bases matching TRBD1. Germline assignment: CDR1 SNHLY and CDR2 FYNNEI. The V and J ends lost 6 bases and 0 bases, in that order; junction bases with no gene match: 6. This CDR3 region has 17 residues. CDR3 sequence reads: CASRAGTGISGANVLTF. The DNA for the CDR3 is TGTGCCAGCAGGGCCGGGACAGGGATCTCTGGGGCCAACGTCCTGACTTTC.

The chain uses TRBV28 and TRBJ1-1; 7 bases map to TRBD1. Unmatched junction bases numbered 7, after V lost 6 bases and J lost 3 bases. The CDR3 extends over 14 amino acids. The germline CDR1 and CDR2 sequences are MDHEN and SYDVKM. In DNA, the CDR3 is TGTGCCAGCAGGGCCGGGACAGACTACACTGAAGCTTTCTTT. Residues: CASRAGTDYTEAFF.

The gene calls are TRBV10-3 and TRBJ2-7; possibly TRBD1 for D (5 bases). With 6 bases removed from V and 0 bases from J, the gap between germline ends came to 12 bases. This CDR3 has 14 residues. CDR1 ENHRY and CDR2 SYGVKD come from the germline V gene. The CDR3 is CAISPQGSSYEQYF. The DNA of the CDR3 is TGTGCCATCAGCCCCCAGGGCAGCTCCTACGAGCAGTACTTC.

This clone appeared a single time. The chain recombines TRBV6-6 with TRBJ2-7; possibly TRBD1 for D (6 bases). V was shortened by 3 bases and J by 5 bases, with 11 bases between the two germline ends. The CDR3 has 13 amino acids. The V gene's germline CDR1 is MNHNY and CDR2 SVGAGI (reference sequence). Here the CDR3 reads CASSYWQGHEQYF. CDR3 in DNA: TGTGCCAGCAGTTATTGGCAGGGGCACGAGCAGTACTTC.

CDR3 loop: CASRKLWGTGGNANYGYTF. For the CDR3, the DNA is TGTGCCAGCCGAAAGTTATGGGGGACAGGGGGGAATGCGAACTATGGCTACACCTTC. This rearrangement joins TRBV28 to TRBJ1-2; 11 bases are a match to TRBD1. In germline, CDR1 is MDHEN, CDR2 SYDVKM. V lost 8 bases and J lost 2; bases outside the gene matches: 19. CDR3 length equals 19 residues.

The chain carries TRBV7-8 and TRBJ2-3, with D perhaps matching TRBD2 (6 bases). Germline V gives CDR1 SGHVS, CDR2 FQNEAQ. The CDR3 spans 22 residues. The V end lost 5 bases, the J end lost 2 bases, and 35 bases lay between the germline ends. The CDR3 nucleotides are TGTGCCAGCAGCCCCGAAGCTAAATACTCGAGATCCGAGACTAGTACCACAGATACGCAGTATTTT. Amino acid sequence: CASSPEAKYSRSETSTTDTQYF.

The V gene is TRBV28, the J gene TRBJ2-4; 10 bases align to TRBD1. The germline V gene has CDR1 MDHEN and CDR2 SYDVKM. CDR3 length: 16 amino acids. With 6 bases clipped from V and 6 bases from J, the junction kept 11 bases outside the gene matches. The CDR3 nucleotides are TGTGCCAGCAGCACCCGACAGGGGGCGTTAGGAAACATTCAGTACTTC. It is translated as CASSTRQGALGNIQYF.

The chain combines TRBV7-6 with TRBJ2-7; 9 positions match TRBD1. CDR1 and CDR2 from the germline V gene are SGHVS and FNYEAQ. This CDR3 contains 13 residues. The V segment lost 8 bases and the J segment 2 bases; nucleotides outside the gene matches: 4. In DNA form, the CDR3 reads TGTGCCAGCGGCGACAGGGGGACCTACGAGCAGTACTTC. Its protein product is CASGDRGTYEQYF.

The table lists this clone with a few counts. The rearrangement joins TRBV24-1 to TRBJ2-7; D remains ambiguous. V lost 0 bases to trimming and J lost 2 bases, with 19 bases between them. The CDR3 totals 18 residues. The germline CDR1 and CDR2 sequences are KGHDR and SFDVKD. The CDR3 bases are TGTGCCACCAGTGATTTGCACATCTCACACAGCAGAACCTACGAGCAGTACGTC. It yields the protein CATSDLHISHSRTYEQYV.

V is TRBV4-3 and J is TRBJ2-5, with a weak D call TRBD2 (5 bases). This CDR3 has 13 amino acids. The ends were cut back, 4 bases at V and 1 base at J, with 7 bases in the middle. Germline-derived CDR1 and CDR2 are LGHNA and YSLEER. CDR3 nucleotide sequence: TGCGCCAGCAGCCTCCGGGGCCAAGAGACCCAGTACTTC. Protein product: CASSLRGQETQYF.